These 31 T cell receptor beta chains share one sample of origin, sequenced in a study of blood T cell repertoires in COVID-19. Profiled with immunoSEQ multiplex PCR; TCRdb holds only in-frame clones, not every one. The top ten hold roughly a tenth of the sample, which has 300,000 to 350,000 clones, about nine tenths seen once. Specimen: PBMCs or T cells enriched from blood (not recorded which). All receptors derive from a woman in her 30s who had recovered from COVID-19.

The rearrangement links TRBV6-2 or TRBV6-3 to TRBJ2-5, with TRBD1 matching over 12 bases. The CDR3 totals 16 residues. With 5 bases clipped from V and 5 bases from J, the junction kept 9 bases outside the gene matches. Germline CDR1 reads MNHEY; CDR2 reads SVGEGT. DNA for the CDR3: TGTGCCAGCAGTCCCTGGGGGACAGGGGGCCTGGAGACCCAGTACTTC. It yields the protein CASSPWGTGGLETQYF.

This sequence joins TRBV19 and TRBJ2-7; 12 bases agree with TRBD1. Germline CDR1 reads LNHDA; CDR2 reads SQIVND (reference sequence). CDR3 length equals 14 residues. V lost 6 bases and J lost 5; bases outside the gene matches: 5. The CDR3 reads CASSGTGGKNEQYF. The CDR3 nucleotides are TGTGCCAGTAGCGGGACAGGGGGCAAGAACGAGCAGTACTTC.

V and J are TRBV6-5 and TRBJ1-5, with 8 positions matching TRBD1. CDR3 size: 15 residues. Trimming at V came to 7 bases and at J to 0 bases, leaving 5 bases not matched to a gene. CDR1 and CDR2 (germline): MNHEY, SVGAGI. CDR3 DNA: TGTGCCAGCAATCCGACAGGGGATAGCAATCAGCCCCAGCATTTT. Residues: CASNPTGDSNQPQHF.

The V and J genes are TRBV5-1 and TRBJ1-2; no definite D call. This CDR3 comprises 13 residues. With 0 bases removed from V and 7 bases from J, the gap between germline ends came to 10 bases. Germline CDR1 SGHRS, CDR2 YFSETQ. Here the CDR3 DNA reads TGCGCCAGCAGCTTGGGCCCGGAGAGTGGCTACACCTTC. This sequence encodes CASSLGPESGYTF. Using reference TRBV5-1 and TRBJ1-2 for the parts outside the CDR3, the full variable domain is KAGVTQTPRYLIKTRGQQVTLSCSPISGHRSVSWYQQTPGQGLQFLFEYFSETQRNKGNFPGRFSGRQFSNSRSEMNVSTLELGDSALYLCASSLGPESGYTFGSGTRLTVV.

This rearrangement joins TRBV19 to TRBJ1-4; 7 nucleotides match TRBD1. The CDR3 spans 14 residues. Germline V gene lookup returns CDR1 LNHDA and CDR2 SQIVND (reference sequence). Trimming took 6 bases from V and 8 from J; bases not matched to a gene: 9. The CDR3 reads CASSSTGIQEKLFF. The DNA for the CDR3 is TGTGCCAGTAGCTCGACAGGGATCCAGGAAAAACTGTTTTTT.

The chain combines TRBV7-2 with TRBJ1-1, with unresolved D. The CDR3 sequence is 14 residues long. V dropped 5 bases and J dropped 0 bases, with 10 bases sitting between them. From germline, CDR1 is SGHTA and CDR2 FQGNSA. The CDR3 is CASSPGYMNTEAFF. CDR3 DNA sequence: TGTGCCAGCAGCCCGGGTTACATGAACACTGAAGCTTTCTTT.

The CDR3 nucleotides read TGTGCCACCAGCAGGACGGGACAGTCTTCTGGAAACACCATATATTTT. It encodes CATSRTGQSSGNTIYF. The chain couples TRBV15 to TRBJ1-3; 7 bases agree with TRBD1. Unmatched junction bases numbered 6, after V lost 3 bases and J lost 1 base. This CDR3 contains 16 residues. Germline lookup yields CDR1 LNHNV and CDR2 YYDKDF (reference sequence).

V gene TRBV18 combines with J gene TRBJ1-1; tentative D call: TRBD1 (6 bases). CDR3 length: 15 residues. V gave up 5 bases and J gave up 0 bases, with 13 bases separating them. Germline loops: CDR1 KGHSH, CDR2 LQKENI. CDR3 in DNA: TGTGCCAGCTCAGGAACACAGGGACTGAACACTGAAGCTTTCTTT. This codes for CASSGTQGLNTEAFF.

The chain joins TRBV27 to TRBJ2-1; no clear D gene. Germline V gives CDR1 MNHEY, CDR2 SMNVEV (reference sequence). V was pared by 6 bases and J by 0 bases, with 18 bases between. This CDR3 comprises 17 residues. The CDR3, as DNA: TGTGCCAGCAGCCCCCAGGCTTTTCCGAGCTCCTACAATGAGCAGTTCTTC. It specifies CASSPQAFPSSYNEQFF.

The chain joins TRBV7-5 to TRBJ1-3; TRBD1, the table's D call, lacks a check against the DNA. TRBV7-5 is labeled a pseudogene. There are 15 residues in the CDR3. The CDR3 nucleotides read TGTGCCAGAAGCTTTCAGGGGGCTTGGGGAAACACCATATATTTT. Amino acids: CARSFQGAWGNTIYF.

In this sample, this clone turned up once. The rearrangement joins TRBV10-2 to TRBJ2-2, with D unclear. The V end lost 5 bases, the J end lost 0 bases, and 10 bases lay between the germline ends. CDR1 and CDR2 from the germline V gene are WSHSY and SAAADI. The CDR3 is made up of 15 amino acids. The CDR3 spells CASSPRVPNTGELFF. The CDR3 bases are TGCGCCAGCAGTCCACGGGTCCCGAACACCGGGGAGCTGTTTTTT.

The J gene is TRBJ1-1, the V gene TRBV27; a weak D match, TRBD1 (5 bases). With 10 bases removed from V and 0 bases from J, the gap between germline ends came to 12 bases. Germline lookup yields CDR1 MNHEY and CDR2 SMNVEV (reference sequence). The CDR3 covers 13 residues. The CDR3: CATGFSLNTEAFF. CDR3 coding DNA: TGTGCCACAGGGTTTAGCCTGAACACTGAAGCTTTCTTT.

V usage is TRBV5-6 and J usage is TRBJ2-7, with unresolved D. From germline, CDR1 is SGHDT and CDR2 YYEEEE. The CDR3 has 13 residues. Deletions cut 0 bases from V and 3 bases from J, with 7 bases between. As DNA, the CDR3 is TGTGCCAGCAGCTTGGGCAGATACTACGAGCAGTACTTC. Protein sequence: CASSLGRYYEQYF.

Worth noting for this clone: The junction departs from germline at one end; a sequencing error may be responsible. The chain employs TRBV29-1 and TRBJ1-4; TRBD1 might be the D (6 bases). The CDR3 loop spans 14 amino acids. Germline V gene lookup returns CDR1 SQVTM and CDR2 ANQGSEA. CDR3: CSVEDRSSNEKLFF. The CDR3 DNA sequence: TGCAGCGTCGAAGACAGGTCCTCTAATGAAAAACTGTTTTTT.

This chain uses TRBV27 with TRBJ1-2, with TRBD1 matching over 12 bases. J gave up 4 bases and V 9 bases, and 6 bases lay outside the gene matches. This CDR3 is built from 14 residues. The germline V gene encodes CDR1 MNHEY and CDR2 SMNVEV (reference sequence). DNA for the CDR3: TGTGCCAGTTGGGACAGGGGGCGGGGCTATGGCTACACCTTC. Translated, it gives CASWDRGRGYGYTF.

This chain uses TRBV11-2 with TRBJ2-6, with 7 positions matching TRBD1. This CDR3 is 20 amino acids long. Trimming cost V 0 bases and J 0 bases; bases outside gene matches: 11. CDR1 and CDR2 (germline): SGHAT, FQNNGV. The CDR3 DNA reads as TGTGCCAGCAGCTTAGAATATACAGGGGCCGCCTACTCTGGGGCCAACGTCCTGACTTTC. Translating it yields CASSLEYTGAAYSGANVLTF. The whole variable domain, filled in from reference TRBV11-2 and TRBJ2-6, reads EAGVAQSPRYKIIEKRQSVAFWCNPISGHATLYWYQQILGQGPKLLIQFQNNGVVDDSQLPKDRFSAERLKGVDSTLKIQPAKLEDSAVYLCASSLEYTGAAYSGANVLTFGAGSRLTVL.

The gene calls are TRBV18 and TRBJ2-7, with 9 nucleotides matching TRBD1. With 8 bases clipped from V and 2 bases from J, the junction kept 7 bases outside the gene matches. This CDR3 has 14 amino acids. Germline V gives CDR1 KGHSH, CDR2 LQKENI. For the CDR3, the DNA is TGTGCCAGCCAACAAGACAGGGGGACCTACGAGCAGTACTTC. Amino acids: CASQQDRGTYEQYF.

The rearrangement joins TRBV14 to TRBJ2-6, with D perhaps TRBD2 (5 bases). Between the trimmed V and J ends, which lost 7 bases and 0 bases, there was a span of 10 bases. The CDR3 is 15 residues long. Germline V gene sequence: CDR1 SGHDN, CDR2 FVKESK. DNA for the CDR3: TGTGCCAGCACAGGAGGATCCTCTGGGGCCAACGTCCTGACTTTC. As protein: CASTGGSSGANVLTF.

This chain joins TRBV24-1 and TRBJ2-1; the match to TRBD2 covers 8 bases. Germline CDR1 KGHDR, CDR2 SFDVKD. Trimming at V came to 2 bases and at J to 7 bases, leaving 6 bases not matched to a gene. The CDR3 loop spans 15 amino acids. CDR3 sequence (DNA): TGTGCCACCAGTGATTCGAGCGGGAGTGCTAATGAGCAGTTCTTC. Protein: CATSDSSGSANEQFF.

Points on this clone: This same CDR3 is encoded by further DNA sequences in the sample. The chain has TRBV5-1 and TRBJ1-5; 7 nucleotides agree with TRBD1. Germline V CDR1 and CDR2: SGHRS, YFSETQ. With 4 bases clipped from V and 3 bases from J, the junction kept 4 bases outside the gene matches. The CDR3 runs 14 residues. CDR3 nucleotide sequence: TGCGCCAGCAGCCCGACAGGGTTCAATCAGCCCCAGCATTTT. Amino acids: CASSPTGFNQPQHF. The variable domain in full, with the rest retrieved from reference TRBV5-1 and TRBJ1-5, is KAGVTQTPRYLIKTRGQQVTLSCSPISGHRSVSWYQQTPGQGLQFLFEYFSETQRNKGNFPGRFSGRQFSNSRSEMNVSTLELGDSALYLCASSPTGFNQPQHFGDGTRLSIL.

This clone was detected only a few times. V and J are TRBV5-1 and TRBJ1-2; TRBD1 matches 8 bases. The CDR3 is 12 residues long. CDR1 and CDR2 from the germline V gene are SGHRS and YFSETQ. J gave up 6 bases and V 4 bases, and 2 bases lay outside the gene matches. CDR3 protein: CASSPTGDGYTF. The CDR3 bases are TGCGCCAGCAGCCCGACAGGGGATGGCTACACCTTC.

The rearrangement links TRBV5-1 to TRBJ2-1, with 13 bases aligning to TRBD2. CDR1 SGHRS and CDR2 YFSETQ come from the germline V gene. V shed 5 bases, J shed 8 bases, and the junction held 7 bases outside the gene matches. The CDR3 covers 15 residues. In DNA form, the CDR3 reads TGCGCCAGCAGGTGGACTAGCGGGAGTCTCGATGAGCAGTTCTTC. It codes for CASRWTSGSLDEQFF.

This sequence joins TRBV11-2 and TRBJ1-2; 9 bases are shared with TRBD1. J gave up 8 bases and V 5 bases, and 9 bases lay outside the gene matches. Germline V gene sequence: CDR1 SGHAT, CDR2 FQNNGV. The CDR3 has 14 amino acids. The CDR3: CASSAGQGTFGYTF. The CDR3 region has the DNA TGTGCCAGCAGCGCCGGACAGGGGACCTTCGGCTACACCTTC. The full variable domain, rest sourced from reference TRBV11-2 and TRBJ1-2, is EAGVAQSPRYKIIEKRQSVAFWCNPISGHATLYWYQQILGQGPKLLIQFQNNGVVDDSQLPKDRFSAERLKGVDSTLKIQPAKLEDSAVYLCASSAGQGTFGYTFGSGTRLTVV.

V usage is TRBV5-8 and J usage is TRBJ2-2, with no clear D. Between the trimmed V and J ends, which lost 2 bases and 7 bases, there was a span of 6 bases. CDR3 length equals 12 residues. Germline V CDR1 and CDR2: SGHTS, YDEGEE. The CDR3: CASSFSGGELFF. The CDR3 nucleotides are TGTGCCAGCAGCTTCAGTGGCGGGGAGCTGTTTTTT.

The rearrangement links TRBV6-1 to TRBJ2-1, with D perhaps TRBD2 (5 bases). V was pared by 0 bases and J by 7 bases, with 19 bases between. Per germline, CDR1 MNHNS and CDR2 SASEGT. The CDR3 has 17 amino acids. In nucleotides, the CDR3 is TGTGCCAGCAGTGAAGCGCCTTATGGTTTGGGCGGGAATGAGCAGTTCTTC. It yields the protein CASSEAPYGLGGNEQFF.

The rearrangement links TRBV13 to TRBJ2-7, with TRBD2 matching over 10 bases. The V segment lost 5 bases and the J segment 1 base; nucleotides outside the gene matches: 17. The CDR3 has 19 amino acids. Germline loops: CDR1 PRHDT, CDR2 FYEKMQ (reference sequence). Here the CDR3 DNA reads TGTGCCAGCAGCCCCCCCCAACGGGGGCTAGCGGGAGAGTCCTACGAGCAGTACTTC. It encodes CASSPPQRGLAGESYEQYF.

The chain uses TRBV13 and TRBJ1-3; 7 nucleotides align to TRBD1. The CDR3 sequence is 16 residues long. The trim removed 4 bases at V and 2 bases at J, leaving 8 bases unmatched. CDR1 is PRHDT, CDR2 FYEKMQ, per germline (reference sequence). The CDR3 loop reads CASSSSETGPGNTIYF. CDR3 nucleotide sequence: TGTGCCAGCAGCTCCTCGGAGACAGGGCCTGGAAACACCATATATTTT. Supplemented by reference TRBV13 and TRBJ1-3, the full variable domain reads AAGVIQSPRHLIKEKRETATLKCYPIPRHDTVYWYQQGPGQDPQFLISFYEKMQSDKGSIPDRFSAQQFSDYHSELNMSSLELGDSALYFCASSSSETGPGNTIYFGEGSWLTVV.

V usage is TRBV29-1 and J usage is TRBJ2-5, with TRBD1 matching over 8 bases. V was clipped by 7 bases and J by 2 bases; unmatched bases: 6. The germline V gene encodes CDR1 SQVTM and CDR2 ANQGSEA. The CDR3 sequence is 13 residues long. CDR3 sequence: CSAEDREQETQYF. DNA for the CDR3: TGCAGCGCCGAGGACAGGGAACAAGAGACCCAGTACTTC.

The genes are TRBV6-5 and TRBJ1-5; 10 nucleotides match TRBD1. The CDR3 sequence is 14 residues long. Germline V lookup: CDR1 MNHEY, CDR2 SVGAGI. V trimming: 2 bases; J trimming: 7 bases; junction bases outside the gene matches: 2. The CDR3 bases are TGTGCCAGCAGTTACGCGACAGGGGGCCAGCCCCAGCATTTT. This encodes CASSYATGGQPQHF.

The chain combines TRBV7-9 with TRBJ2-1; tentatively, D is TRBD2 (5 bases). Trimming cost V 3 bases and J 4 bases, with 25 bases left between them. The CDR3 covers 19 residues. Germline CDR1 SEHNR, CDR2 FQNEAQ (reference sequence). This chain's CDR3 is CASSFSRGLREGLYNEQFF. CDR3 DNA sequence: TGTGCCAGCAGCTTTAGTCGTGGGTTACGCGAGGGTCTTTACAATGAGCAGTTCTTC. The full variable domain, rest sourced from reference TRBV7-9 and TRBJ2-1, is DTGVSQNPRHKITKRGQNVTFRCDPISEHNRLYWYRQTLGQGPEFLTYFQNEAQLEKSRLLSDRFSAERPKGSFSTLEIQRTEQGDSAMYLCASSFSRGLREGLYNEQFFGPGTRLTVL.

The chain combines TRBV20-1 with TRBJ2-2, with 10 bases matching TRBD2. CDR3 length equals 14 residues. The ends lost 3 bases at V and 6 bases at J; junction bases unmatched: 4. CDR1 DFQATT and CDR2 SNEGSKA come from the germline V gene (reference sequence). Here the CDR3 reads CSASKAGGPGELFF. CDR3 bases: TGCAGTGCTAGTAAAGCGGGAGGGCCCGGGGAGCTGTTTTTT.